This T cell receptor beta chain stems from a study of early T cells in non-severe SARS-CoV-2 infection. On the study more broadly: Whole-blood bulk RNA, unsorted, was sequenced, and chains were unpaired.

Note on this clonotype: Its cognate antigen is unknown.

Attachment of unique molecular identifiers to individual cDNA molecules was performed. TCRdb re-derived calls from the 5' RACE reads in MiXCR, one entry per CDR3 protein. Among more than 80,000 distinct CDR3 sequences, approximately 17% were seen once, and the ten largest hold around 1.3%. General study points: Database matching using VDJdb favored anti-spike CD8 responses, with private and CD4 specificities left missing.

Trimming shortened V by 4 bases and J by 6 bases, and 11 bases separated the two germline ends. The CDR3 consists of 13 residues. Germline V gene sequence: CDR1 SEHNR, CDR2 FQNEAQ (reference sequence). The rearrangement links TRBV7-9 to TRBJ2-3, with D hard to call. The sample taken for sequencing was whole blood. The sequence came from an adult who was a healthcare worker with PCR-confirmed SARS-CoV-2 infection or an uninfected control (not recorded which). The chain's CDR3 is CASSSIDLDTQYF. In DNA form, the CDR3 reads TGTGCCAGCAGCTCGATAGACTTGGATACGCAGTATTTT.